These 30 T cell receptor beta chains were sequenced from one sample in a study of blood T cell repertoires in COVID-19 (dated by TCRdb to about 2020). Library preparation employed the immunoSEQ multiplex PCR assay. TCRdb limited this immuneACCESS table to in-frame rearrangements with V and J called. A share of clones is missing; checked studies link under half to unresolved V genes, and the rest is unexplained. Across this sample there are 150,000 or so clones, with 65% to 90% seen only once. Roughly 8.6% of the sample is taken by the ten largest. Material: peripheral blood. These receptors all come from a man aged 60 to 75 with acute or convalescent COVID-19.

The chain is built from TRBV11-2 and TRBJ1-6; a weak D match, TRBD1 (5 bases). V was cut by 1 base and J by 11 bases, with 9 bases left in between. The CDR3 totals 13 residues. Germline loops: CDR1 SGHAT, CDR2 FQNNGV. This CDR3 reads CASSLAARAPLHF. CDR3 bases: TGTGCCAGCAGCTTAGCGGCCAGGGCACCCCTCCACTTT.

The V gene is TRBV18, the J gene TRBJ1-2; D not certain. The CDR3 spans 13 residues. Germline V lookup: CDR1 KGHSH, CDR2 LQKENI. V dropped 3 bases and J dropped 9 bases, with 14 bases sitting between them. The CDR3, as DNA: TGTGCCAGCTCACCGCGACCTGAGGAGAGCTACACCTTC. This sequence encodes CASSPRPEESYTF.

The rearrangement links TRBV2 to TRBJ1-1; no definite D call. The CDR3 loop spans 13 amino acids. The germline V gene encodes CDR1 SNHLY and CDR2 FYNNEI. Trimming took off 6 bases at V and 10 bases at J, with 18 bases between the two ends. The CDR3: CASRVDFPRGAFF. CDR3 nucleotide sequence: TGTGCCAGCAGGGTGGACTTTCCGCGGGGAGCTTTCTTT.

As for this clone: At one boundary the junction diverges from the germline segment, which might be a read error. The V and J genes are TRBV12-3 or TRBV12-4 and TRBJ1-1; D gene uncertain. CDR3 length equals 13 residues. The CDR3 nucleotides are TGTGCCAGCAACCGATGGGCGAACACCGAAGCTTTCTTT. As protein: CASNRWANTEAFF.

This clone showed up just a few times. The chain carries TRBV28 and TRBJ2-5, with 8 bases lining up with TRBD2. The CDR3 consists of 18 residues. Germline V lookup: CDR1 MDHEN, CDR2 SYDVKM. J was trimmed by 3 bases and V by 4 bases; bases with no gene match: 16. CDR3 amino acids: CASSWSPGLGSTEETQYF. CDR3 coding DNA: TGTGCCAGCAGTTGGAGCCCGGGACTAGGGTCTACCGAAGAGACCCAGTACTTC.

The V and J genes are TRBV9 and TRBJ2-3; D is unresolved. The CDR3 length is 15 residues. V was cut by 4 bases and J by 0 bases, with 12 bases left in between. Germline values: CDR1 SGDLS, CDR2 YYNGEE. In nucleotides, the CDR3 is TGTGCCAGCAGCCCTCAGGTATCTAGCACAGATACGCAGTATTTT. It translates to CASSPQVSSTDTQYF. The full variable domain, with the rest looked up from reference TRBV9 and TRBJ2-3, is DSGVTQTPKHLITATGQRVTLRCSPRSGDLSVYWYQQSLDQGLQFLIQYYNGEERAKGNILERFSAQQFPDLHSELNLSSLELGDSALYFCASSPQVSSTDTQYFGPGTRLTVL.

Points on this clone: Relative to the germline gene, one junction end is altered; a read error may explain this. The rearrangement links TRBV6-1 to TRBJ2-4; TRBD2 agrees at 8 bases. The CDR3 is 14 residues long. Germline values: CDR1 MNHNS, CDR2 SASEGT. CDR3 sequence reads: CASSQAGETDIQYF. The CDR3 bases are TGTGCCAGCAGTCAAGCGGGAGAAACGGACATTCAGTACTTC.

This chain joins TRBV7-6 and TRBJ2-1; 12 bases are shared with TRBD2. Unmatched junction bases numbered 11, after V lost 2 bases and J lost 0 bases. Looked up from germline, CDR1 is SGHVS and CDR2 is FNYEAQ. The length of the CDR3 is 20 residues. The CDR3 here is CASSLMVALAGGTSYNEQFF. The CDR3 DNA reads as TGTGCCAGCAGCTTAATGGTTGCGCTAGCGGGAGGGACCTCCTACAATGAGCAGTTCTTC. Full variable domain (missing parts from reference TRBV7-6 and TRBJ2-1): GAGVSQSPRYKVTKRGQDVALRCDPISGHVSLYWYRQALGQGPEFLTYFNYEAQQDKSGLPNDRFSAERPEGSISTLTIQRTEQRDSAMYRCASSLMVALAGGTSYNEQFFGPGTRLTVL.

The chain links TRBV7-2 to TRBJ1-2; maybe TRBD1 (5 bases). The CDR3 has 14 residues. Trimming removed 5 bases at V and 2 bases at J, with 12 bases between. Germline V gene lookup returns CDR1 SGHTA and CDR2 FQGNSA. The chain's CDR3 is CASSPGGINYGYTF. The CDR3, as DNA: TGTGCCAGCAGCCCCGGGGGGATAAACTATGGCTACACCTTC.

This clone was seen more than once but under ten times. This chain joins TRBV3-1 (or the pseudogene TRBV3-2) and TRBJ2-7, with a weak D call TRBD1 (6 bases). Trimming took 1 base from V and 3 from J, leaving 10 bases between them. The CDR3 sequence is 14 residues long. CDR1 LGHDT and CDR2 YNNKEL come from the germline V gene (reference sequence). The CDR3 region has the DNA TGTGCCAGCAGCCAAGTCCCAGGGGACTACGAGCAGTACTTC. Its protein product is CASSQVPGDYEQYF.

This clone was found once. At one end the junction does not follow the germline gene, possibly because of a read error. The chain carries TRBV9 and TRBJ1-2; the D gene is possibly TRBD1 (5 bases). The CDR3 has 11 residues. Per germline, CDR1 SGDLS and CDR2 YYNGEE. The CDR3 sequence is CASSYAGTLVF. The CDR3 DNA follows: TGTGCCAGCAGCTACGCCGGGACTCTGGTTTTC.

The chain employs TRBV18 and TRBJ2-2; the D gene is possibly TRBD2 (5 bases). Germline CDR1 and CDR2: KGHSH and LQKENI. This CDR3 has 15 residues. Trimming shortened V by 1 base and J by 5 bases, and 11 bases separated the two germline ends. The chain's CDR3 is CASSPLLASTGELFF. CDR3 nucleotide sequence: TGTGCCAGCTCACCACTCTTAGCGTCGACCGGGGAGCTGTTTTTT.

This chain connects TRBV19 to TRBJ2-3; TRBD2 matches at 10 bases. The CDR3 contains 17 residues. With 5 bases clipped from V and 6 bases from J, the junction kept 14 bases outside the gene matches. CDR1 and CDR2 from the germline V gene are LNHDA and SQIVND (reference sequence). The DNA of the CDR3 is TGTGCCAGTAGTGATTGGACTAGCGGAGGTAGTTCGGATACGCAGTATTTT. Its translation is CASSDWTSGGSSDTQYF.

CDR3 DNA: TGTGCCAGCAGCGTAGATGGTCGGGGCGGGGAGCTGTTTTTT. Its translation: CASSVDGRGGELFF. V is TRBV9 and J is TRBJ2-2, with D possibly matching TRBD2 (5 bases). The germline V gene has CDR1 SGDLS and CDR2 YYNGEE. Trimming pared 0 bases from V and 7 bases from J, leaving 10 bases between. The CDR3 is 14 amino acids.

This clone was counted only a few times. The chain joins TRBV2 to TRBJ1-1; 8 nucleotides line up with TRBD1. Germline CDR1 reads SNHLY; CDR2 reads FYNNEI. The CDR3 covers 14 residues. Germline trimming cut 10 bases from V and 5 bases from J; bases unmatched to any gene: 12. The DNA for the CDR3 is TGTGCCACTTCCGCGGACAGGGCGGGGACTGAAGCTTTCTTT. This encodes CATSADRAGTEAFF. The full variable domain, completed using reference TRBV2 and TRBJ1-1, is EPEVTQTPSHQVTQMGQEVILRCVPISNHLYFYWYRQILGQKVEFLVSFYNNEISEKSEIFDDQFSVERPDGSNFTLKIRSTKLEDSAMYFCATSADRAGTEAFFGQGTRLTVV.

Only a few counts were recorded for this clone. The CDR3 coding sequence is TGTGCCAGCAGCTTAACATTCGCGGGCGAGCAGTACTTC. The encoded protein is CASSLTFAGEQYF. This chain uses TRBV7-3 with TRBJ2-7; a weak D match, TRBD2 (5 bases). The CDR3 has 13 amino acids. V gave up 0 bases and J gave up 6 bases, with 9 bases separating them. Germline CDR1 is SGHTA and CDR2 is FQGTGA.

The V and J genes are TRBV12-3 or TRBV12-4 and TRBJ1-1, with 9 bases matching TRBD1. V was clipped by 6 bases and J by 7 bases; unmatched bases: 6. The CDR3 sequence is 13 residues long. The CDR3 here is CASSQDRGNEAFF. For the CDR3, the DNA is TGTGCCAGCAGCCAGGACAGGGGAAATGAAGCTTTCTTT.

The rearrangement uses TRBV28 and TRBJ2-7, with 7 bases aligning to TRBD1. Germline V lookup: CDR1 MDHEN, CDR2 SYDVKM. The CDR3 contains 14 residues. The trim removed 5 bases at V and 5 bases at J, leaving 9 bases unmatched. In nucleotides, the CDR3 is TGTGCCAGCAGTCCCGGACAGGCCCCCGACGAGCAGTACTTC. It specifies CASSPGQAPDEQYF. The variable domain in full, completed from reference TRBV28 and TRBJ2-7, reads DVKVTQSSRYLVKRTGEKVFLECVQDMDHENMFWYRQDPGLGLRLIYFSYDVKMKEKGDIPEGYSVSREKKERFSLILESASTNQTSMYLCASSPGQAPDEQYFGPGTRLTVT.

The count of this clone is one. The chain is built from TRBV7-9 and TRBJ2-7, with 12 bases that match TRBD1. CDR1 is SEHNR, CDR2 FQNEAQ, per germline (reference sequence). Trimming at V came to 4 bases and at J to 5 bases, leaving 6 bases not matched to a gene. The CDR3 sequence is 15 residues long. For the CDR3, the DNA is TGTGCCAGCAGCTCGGGACAGGGGGCGAAGAACGAGCAGTACTTC. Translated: CASSSGQGAKNEQYF.

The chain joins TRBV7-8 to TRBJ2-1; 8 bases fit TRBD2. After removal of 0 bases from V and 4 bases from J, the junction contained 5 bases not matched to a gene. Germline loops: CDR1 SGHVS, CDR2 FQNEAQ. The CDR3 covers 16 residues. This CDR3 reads CASSLAPLAAYNEQFF. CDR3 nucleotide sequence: TGTGCCAGCAGCTTAGCGCCACTAGCGGCATACAATGAGCAGTTCTTC.

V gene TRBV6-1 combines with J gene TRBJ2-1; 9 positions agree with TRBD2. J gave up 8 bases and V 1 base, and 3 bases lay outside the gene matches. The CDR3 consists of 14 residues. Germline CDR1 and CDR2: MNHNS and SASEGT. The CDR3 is CASSEESGRYEQFF. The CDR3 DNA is TGTGCCAGCAGTGAAGAAAGCGGGAGGTATGAGCAGTTCTTC.

The CDR3 region has the DNA TGCGCCAGCAGCCCGACTCCTACAGGACAGGGGGCTGGCTACACCTTC. Encoded protein: CASSPTPTGQGAGYTF. This chain joins TRBV5-1 and TRBJ1-2; the match to TRBD1 covers 11 bases. The germline CDR1 and CDR2 sequences are SGHRS and YFSETQ. This CDR3 has 16 residues. Unmatched junction bases numbered 12, after V lost 4 bases and J lost 7 bases. Combining the CDR3 with reference TRBV5-1 and TRBJ1-2 gives the whole variable domain KAGVTQTPRYLIKTRGQQVTLSCSPISGHRSVSWYQQTPGQGLQFLFEYFSETQRNKGNFPGRFSGRQFSNSRSEMNVSTLELGDSALYLCASSPTPTGQGAGYTFGSGTRLTVV.

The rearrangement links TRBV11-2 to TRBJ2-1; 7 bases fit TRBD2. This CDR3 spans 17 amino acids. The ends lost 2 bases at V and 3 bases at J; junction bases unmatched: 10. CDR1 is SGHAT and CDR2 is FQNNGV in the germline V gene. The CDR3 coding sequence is TGTGCCAGCAGCTTATTACCTGGGAGGGGTGGCTACAATGAGCAGTTCTTC. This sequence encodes CASSLLPGRGGYNEQFF.

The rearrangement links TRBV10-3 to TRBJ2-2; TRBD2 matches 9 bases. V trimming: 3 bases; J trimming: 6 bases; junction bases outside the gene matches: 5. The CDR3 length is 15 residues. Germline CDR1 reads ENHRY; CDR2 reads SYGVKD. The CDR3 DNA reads TGTGCCATCAGTGACCCAATAGCGGGAGCCGGGGAGCTGTTTTTT. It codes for CAISDPIAGAGELFF.

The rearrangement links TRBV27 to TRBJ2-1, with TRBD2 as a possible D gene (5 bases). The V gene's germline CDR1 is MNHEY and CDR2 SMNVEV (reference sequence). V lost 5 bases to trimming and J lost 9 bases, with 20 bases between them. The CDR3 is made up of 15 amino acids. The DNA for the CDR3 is TGTGCCAGCAGTCAACTACTAGTAACGATGACTGAGCAGTTCTTC. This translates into CASSQLLVTMTEQFF.

CDR3 nucleotide sequence: TGCGCCAGCAGTTTGCAGGGAGGCACTGAAGCTTTCTTT. Translated: CASSLQGGTEAFF. V gene TRBV5-1 combines with J gene TRBJ1-1; D may be TRBD1 (5 bases). Germline-derived CDR1 and CDR2 are SGHRS and YFSETQ. This CDR3 is built from 13 residues. The V end lost 5 bases, the J end lost 4 bases, and 12 bases lay between the germline ends.

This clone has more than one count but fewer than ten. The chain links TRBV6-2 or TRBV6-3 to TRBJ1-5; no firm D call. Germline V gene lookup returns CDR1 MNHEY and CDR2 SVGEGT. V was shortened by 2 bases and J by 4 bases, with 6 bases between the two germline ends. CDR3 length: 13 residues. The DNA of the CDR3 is TGTGCCAGCAGTTACGGCCAAAATCAGCCCCAGCATTTT. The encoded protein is CASSYGQNQPQHF.

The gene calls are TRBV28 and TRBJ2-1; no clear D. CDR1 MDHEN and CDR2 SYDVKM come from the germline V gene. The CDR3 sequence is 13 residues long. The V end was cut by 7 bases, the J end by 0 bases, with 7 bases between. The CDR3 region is CASKASSYNEQFF. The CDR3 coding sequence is TGTGCCAGCAAAGCAAGCTCCTACAATGAGCAGTTCTTC.

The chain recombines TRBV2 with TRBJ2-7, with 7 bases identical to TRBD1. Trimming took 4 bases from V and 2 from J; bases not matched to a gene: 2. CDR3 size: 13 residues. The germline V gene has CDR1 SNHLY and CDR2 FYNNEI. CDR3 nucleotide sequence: TGTGCCAGCAGTGTAGGGGGCCCCTACGAGCAGTACTTC. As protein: CASSVGGPYEQYF.

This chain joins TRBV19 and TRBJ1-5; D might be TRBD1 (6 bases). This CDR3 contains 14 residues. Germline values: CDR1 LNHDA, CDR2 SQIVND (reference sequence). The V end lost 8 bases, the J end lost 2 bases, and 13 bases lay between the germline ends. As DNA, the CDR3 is TGTGCCAGTTTACAGGGATCGGGCAATCAGCCCCAGCATTTT. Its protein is CASLQGSGNQPQHF.